Sequencing of this TCR beta chain was carried out in a study of blood T cells in healthy people across ages. Study-wide results and caveats: It was the long-lived donors that had more naive CD4+ cells and higher diversity than aged donors. TCR beta diversity correlated strongly with naive T cell percentage. Observed TCR beta diversity per million T cells went down as age went up. This fall followed a roughly linear course with age.

The second PCR ran roughly 7 to 11 cycles with a sample-barcoded 5' primer and J-beta primers. In TCRdb, the 5' RACE reads were re-called with MiXCR into one record per CDR3 protein. The table shows hundreds of thousands of distinct CDR3 sequences, with roughly 44% occurring only once. In regard to this clonotype: Its antigen is unidentified. Compared with germline, one end of the junction differs, possibly owing to a read error.

The people who gave samples were healthy Caucasians from Russia, aged roughly 6 to 90. This CDR3 is built from 16 residues. This TCR was recovered from a woman aged 60-75 years in good health. The chain joins TRBV12-3 or TRBV12-4 to TRBJ2-1; 12 bases fit TRBD2. The specimen was blood. The CDR3: CAGSFLAGGLGGEQFF. As DNA, the CDR3 is TGTGCCGGCAGTTTTCTAGCGGGGGGGCTTGGGGGTGAGCAGTTCTTC.